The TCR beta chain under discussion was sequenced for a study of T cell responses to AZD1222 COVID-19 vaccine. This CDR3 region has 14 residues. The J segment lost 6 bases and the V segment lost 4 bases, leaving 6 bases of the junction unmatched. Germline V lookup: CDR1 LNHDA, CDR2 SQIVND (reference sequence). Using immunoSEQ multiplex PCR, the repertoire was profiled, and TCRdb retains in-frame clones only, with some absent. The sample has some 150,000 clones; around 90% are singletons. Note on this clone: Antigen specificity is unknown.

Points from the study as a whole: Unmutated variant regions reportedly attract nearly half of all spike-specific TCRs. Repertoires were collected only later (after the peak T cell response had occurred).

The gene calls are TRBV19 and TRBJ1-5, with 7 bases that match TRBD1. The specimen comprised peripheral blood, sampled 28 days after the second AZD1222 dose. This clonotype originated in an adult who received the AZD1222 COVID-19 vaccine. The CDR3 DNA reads TGTGCCAGTAGTAGGATAACAGGGGTTCAGCCCCAGCATTTT. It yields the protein CASSRITGVQPQHF.